This entry is about one T cell receptor beta chain. Its target is not known. These data originate in a study of T cell responses to AZD1222 COVID-19 vaccine. Notes on the study in general: Donors were mostly white British, more females; clonal diversity possibly underestimated. Recipients of AZD1222 seropositive at baseline numbered only six or seven. Among vaccine-associated CD4 TCRs, coverage spanned spike, with dominance at 160-218 and 743-854. Vaccination with two AZD1222 doses was followed by a rise in Spike-specific TCR breadth and depth.

This table comes from immunoSEQ multiplex PCR, and its TCRdb copy is limited to in-frame clones, with some not included. The table includes about 170,000 clones, approximately 90% detected once. V gave up 3 bases and J gave up 0 bases, with 13 bases separating them. Germline V lookup: CDR1 SGHKS, CDR2 YYEKEE (reference sequence). The length of the CDR3 is 15 residues. The sequencing used peripheral blood, collected on day 0 of AZD1222 vaccination. The clonotype originates from an adult in good health. The J gene is TRBJ2-7, the V gene TRBV5-5; D is unclear. The CDR3 DNA reads as TGTGCCAGCAGCTATCGGGCCAACCACTCCTACGAGCAGTACTTC. Protein: CASSYRANHSYEQYF.